This T cell receptor beta chain is from a study of blood T cell repertoires in COVID-19. Study overall: Samples of COVID-19 (acute and convalescent) were obtained from the United States, Italy and Spain.

Methods used by the authors: Amplifying reference gene primers gave estimates of nucleated cell counts. TCRdb's copy holds only in-frame clones and misses some; the assay was immunoSEQ multiplex PCR. V, J and clone size are those of that table, while D and trimming were read from the DNA. In the table there are fewer than 85,000 clones, more than 80% of which are singletons. The TCR sequence derives from a woman aged 80 or older with active or convalescent COVID-19. Input material: peripheral blood.

The CDR3 DNA is TGCGCCAGCAGCTCTGAAGGACAGTCTGGAAACACCATATATTTT. Translation: CASSSEGQSGNTIYF. The chain links TRBV5-1 to TRBJ1-3, with D tentatively TRBD1 (6 bases). This CDR3 is built from 15 residues. Trimming removed 3 bases at V and 1 base at J, with 11 bases between. Germline V gives CDR1 SGHRS, CDR2 YFSETQ.